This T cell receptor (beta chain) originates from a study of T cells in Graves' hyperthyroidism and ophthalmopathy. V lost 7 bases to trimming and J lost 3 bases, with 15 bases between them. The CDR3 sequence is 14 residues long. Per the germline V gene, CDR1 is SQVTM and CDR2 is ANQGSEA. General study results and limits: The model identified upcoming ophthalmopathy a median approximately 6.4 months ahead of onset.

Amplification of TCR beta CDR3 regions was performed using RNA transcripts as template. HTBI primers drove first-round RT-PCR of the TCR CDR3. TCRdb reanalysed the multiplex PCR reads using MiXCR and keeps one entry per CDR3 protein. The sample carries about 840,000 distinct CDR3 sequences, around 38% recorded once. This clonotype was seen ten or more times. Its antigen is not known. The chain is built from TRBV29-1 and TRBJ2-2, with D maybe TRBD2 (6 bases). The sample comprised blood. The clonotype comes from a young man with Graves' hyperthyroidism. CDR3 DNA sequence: TGCAGCGCAGATGGGCGGGGTGACACCGGGGAGCTGTTTTTT. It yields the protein CSADGRGDTGELFF.